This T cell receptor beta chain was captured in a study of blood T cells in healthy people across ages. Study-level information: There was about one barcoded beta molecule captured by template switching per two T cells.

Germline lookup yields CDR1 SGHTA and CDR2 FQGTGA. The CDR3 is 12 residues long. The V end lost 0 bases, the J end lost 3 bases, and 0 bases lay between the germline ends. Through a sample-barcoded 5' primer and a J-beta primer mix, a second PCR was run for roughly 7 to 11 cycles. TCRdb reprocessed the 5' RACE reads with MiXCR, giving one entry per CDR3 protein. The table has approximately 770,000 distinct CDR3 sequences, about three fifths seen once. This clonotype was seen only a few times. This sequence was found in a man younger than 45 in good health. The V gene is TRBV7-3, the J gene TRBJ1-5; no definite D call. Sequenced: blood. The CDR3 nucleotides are TGTGCCAGCAGCTTAACCAATCAGCCCCAGCATTTT. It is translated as CASSLTNQPQHF.